Below, one TCR beta chain is given with its context. The CDR3 contains 16 residues. V lost 4 bases and J lost 7; bases outside the gene matches: 14. Germline V gives CDR1 SGDLS, CDR2 YYNGEE. The data derive from a study of T-cell reconstitution after alpha-beta-depleted transplantation in children. Preparation of the TCRbeta library involved a method that used unique molecular identifiers. In TCRdb, the PCR reads were re-called with MiXCR into one record per CDR3 protein. The repertoire has 490,000 or so distinct CDR3 sequences, around 13% of them found once; the top ten carry about 5.4%. The sample in question was PBMCs from the stem cell graft donor, obtained from the stem cell graft. The TCR comes from a human donor who donated a stem cell graft to a child with combined immunodeficiency. The J gene is TRBJ2-1, the V gene TRBV9; TRBD2 agrees at 7 bases. The CDR3 sequence: CASSPRGAGVVNEQFF. Here the CDR3 DNA reads TGTGCCAGCAGCCCTCGCGGGGCGGGAGTGGTTAATGAGCAGTTCTTC.